The 6 T cell receptor beta chains listed next were all sequenced from one sample in a study of beta chain features in type 1 diabetes. As every portion of the isolated RNA was reverse transcribed, the sequencing read expressed TCRB transcripts. TCRdb's table, derived via immunoSEQ multiplex PCR, lists solely in-frame clones and lacks some. The sample has around 340,000 clones, 15% to 20% seen once. Sequenced input: naive CD4+ T cells from blood. Every receptor here comes from a young woman in good health.

This clone appeared many times. Other nucleotide sequences in the sample specify the same CDR3. The rearrangement uses TRBV30 and TRBJ1-1, with a tentative D call TRBD1 (6 bases). Germline V lookup: CDR1 GTSNPN, CDR2 SVGIG (reference sequence). CDR3 size: 13 residues. Trimming left V 0 bases short and J 1 base short, with 6 bases between. The CDR3 loop reads CAWSVQGNTEAFF. CDR3 DNA: TGTGCCTGGAGTGTACAGGGGAACACTGAAGCTTTCTTT.

The gene calls are TRBV5-8 and TRBJ1-1; weak D call: TRBD1 (6 bases). The CDR3 runs 16 residues. V shed 2 bases and J shed 4 bases, with 18 bases lying between them. Germline loops: CDR1 SGHTS, CDR2 YDEGEE. The CDR3 DNA is TGTGCCAGCAGCTTAGGACAGCGCAAAGGAGGCACTGAAGCTTTCTTT. Its translation: CASSLGQRKGGTEAFF. The whole variable domain, filled in from reference TRBV5-8 and TRBJ1-1, reads EAGVTQSPTHLIKTRGQQATLRCSPISGHTSVYWYQQALGLGLQFLLWYDEGEERNRGNFPPRFSGRQFPNYSSELNVNALELEDSALYLCASSLGQRKGGTEAFFGQGTRLTVV.

The chain joins TRBV7-2 to TRBJ1-5; D is unclear. Germline CDR1 and CDR2: SGHTA and FQGNSA. V lost 1 base, J lost 5 bases, and 6 bases lay in between. This CDR3 comprises 13 residues. Here the CDR3 reads CASSLGTDQPQHF. The CDR3 region has the DNA TGTGCCAGCAGCTTAGGCACGGATCAGCCCCAGCATTTT.

The rearrangement uses TRBV7-3 and TRBJ2-7; 13 bases line up with TRBD2. CDR3 length equals 16 residues. With 5 bases clipped from V and 0 bases from J, the junction kept 4 bases outside the gene matches. Germline CDR1 and CDR2: SGHTA and FQGTGA. For the CDR3, the DNA is TGTGCCAGCAGCCCCAGGACTAGCGGGAGCTCCTACGAGCAGTACTTC. Residues: CASSPRTSGSSYEQYF.

The rearrangement uses TRBV7-2 and TRBJ2-5; 9 positions agree with TRBD1. This CDR3 region has 14 residues. J was trimmed by 4 bases and V by 5 bases; bases with no gene match: 5. The V gene's germline CDR1 is SGHTA and CDR2 FQGNSA. The CDR3 DNA is TGTGCCAGCAGCACCGGGACAGGGAGAGAGACCCAGTACTTC. Translated, it gives CASSTGTGRETQYF.

The rearrangement joins TRBV5-1 to TRBJ1-5; D is undetermined. The V and J ends lost 2 bases and 2 bases respectively, with 5 bases between them. The CDR3 runs 13 residues. Germline CDR1 and CDR2: SGHRS and YFSETQ. The CDR3 nucleotides are TGCGCCAGCAGCTTTAATGGCAATCAGCCCCAGCATTTT. Its translation is CASSFNGNQPQHF.